The rows below give T cell receptor beta chains drawn from one sample of a study of tumor and adjacent non-tumor tissue in lung cancer. TCRdb re-called the multiplex PCR reads through MiXCR, storing one row per CDR3 protein. This table has 90,000 to 110,000 distinct CDR3 sequences, 62% appearing once. The sequencing input was distant non-tumor lung tissue. Receptors were obtained from a man between 60 and 75 years old with non-small cell lung cancer. CDR3s include the opening cysteine and the closing phenylalanine or tryptophan. Each record gives: clone size, V gene, CDR3 protein. Size tells how often a clone was seen (once, few, many) or the class of an expanded clone, and some rows leave it out.

clone size: NA; V gene: TRBV6-1; CDR3 protein: CASSEARLSEAFF
clone size: many; V gene: TRBV29-1; CDR3 protein: CSVGTSGDTGELFF
clone size: NA; V gene: TRBV5-1; CDR3 protein: CATRAGTSDSYEQYF
clone size: NA; V gene: TRBV7-9; CDR3 protein: CTSNGGTIAGELFF
clone size: few; V gene: TRBV30; CDR3 protein: CAWSAGGKATEAFF
clone size: NA; V gene: TRBV4-1; CDR3 protein: CPSNQDLGSNQPQHF
clone size: NA; V gene: TRBV29-1; CDR3 protein: CSVVVARTSVSMVHNEQFF
clone size: NA; V gene: TRBV6-5; CDR3 protein: CANRSGISGSYEQYF
clone size: once; V gene: TRBV11-1; CDR3 protein: CASSLERQAYGYTF
clone size: many; V gene: TRBV20-1; CDR3 protein: CSARKTGGEQPQHF